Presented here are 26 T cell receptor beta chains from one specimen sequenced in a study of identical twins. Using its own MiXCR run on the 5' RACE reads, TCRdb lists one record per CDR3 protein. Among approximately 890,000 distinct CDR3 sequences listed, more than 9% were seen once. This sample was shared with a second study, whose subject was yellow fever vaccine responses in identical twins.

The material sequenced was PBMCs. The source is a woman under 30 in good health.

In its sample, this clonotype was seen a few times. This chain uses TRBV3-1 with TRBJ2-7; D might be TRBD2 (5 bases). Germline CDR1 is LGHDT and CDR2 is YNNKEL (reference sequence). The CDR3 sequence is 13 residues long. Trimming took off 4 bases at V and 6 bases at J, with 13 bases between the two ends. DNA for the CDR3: TGTGCCAGCAGCCCCCCGGGCCGGGGCGAGCAGTACTTC. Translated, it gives CASSPPGRGEQYF.

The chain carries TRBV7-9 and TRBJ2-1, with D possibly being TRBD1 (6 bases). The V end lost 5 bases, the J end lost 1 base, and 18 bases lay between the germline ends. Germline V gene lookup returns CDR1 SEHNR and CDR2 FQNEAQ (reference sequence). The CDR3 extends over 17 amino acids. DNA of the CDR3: TGTGCCAGCAGCGTCAGAGGAACAGGGATTTCCTACAATGAGCAGTTCTTC. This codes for CASSVRGTGISYNEQFF.

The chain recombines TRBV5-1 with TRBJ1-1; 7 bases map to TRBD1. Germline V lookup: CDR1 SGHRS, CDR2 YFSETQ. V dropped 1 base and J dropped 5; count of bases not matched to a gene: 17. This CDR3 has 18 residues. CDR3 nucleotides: TGCGCCAGCAGCTTGTCGACCCTCCCCAGGGGGATTTTTACTGAAGCTTTCTTT. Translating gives CASSLSTLPRGIFTEAFF.

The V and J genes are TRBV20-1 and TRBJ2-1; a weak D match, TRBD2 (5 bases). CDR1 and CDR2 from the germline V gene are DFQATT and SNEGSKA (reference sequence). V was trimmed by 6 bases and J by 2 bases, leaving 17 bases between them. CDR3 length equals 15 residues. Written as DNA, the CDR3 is TGCAGTGCCATAGAGGACTCAACGGCCTACAATGAGCAGTTCTTC. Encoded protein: CSAIEDSTAYNEQFF.

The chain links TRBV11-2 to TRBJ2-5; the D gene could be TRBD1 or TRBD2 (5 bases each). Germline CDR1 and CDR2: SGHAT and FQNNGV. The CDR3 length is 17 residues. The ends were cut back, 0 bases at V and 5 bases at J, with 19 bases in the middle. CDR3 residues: CASSLDRGRTLGETQYF. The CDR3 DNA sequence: TGTGCCAGCAGCTTAGATCGGGGCAGGACCTTGGGGGAGACCCAGTACTTC.

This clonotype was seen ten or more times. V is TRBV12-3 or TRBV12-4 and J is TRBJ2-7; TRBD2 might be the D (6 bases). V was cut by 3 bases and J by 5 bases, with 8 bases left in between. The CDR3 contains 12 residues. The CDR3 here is CASSFGGHEQYF. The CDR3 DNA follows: TGTGCCAGCAGTTTCGGAGGGCACGAGCAGTACTTC.

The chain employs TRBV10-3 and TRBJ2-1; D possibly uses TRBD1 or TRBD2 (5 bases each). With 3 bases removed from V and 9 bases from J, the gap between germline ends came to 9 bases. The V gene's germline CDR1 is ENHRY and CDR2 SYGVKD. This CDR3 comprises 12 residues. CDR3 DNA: TGTGCCATCAGTGAAGGTGGGGGTGAGCAGTTCTTC. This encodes CAISEGGGEQFF.

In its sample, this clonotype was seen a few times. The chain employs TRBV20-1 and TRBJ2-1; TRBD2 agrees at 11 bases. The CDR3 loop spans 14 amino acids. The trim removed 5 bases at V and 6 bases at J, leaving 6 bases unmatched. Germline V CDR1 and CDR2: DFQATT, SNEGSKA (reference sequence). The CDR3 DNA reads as TGCAGTGCTCCGACTAGCGGGGTCCGCAATGAGCAGTTCTTC. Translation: CSAPTSGVRNEQFF.

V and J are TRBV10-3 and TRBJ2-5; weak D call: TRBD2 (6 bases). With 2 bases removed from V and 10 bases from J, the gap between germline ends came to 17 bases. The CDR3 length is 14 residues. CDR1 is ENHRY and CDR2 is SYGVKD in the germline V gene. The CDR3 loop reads CAISEGGLSRDQYF. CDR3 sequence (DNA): TGTGCCATCAGTGAGGGGGGACTTAGCCGGGACCAGTACTTC.

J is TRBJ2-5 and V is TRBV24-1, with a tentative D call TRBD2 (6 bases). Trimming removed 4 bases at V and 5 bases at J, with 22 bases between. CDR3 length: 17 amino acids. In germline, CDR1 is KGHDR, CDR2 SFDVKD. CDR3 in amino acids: CATSEGGARGSWETQYF. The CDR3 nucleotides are TGTGCCACCAGTGAAGGAGGGGCGCGCGGATCCTGGGAGACCCAGTACTTC.

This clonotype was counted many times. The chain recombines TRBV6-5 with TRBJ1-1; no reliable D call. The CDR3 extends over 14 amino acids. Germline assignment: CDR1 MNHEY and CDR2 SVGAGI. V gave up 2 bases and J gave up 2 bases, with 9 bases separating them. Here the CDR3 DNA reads TGTGCCAGCAGTTACGGTCAGAGAAACACTGAAGCTTTCTTT. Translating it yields CASSYGQRNTEAFF.

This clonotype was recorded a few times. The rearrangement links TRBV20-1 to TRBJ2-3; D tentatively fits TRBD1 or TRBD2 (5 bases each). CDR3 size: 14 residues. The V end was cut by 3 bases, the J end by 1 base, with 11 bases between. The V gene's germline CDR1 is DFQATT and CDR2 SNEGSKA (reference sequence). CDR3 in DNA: TGCAGTGCTAGCCTTGGGGGTGGCACAGATACGCAGTATTTT. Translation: CSASLGGGTDTQYF.

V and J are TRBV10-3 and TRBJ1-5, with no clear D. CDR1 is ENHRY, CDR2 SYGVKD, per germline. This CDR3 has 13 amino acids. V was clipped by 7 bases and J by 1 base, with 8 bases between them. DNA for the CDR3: TGTGCCATCACCCCCGGGAGCAATCAGCCCCAGCATTTT. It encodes CAITPGSNQPQHF.

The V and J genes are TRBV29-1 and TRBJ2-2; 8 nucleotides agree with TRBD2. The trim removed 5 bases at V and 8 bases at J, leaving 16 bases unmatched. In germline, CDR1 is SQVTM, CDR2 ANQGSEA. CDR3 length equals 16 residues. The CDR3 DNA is TGCAGCGTTACAAAGGGACTAGAGGGGGGTAGGGGGGAGCTGTTTTTT. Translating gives CSVTKGLEGGRGELFF.

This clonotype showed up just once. CDR3 region: CASSVGTGHYNEQFF. CDR3 bases: TGTGCCAGCTCAGTGGGAACAGGTCACTACAATGAGCAGTTCTTC. V and J are TRBV18 and TRBJ2-1; D may be TRBD1 (5 bases). Germline CDR1 is KGHSH and CDR2 is LQKENI. The CDR3 contains 15 residues. V lost 5 bases and J 3 bases, leaving 14 bases between the germline ends.

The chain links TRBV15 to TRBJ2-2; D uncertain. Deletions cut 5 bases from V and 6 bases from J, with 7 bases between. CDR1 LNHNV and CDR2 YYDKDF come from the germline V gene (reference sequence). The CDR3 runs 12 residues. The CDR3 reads CATSLVAGELFF. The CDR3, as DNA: TGTGCCACCAGCCTTGTGGCCGGGGAGCTGTTTTTT.

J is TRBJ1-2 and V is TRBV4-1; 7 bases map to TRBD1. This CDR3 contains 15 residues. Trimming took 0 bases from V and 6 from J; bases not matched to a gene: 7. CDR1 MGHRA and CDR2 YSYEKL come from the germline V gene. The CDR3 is CASSQDRGTADGYTF. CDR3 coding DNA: TGCGCCAGCAGCCAAGATAGGGGGACAGCAGATGGCTACACCTTC.

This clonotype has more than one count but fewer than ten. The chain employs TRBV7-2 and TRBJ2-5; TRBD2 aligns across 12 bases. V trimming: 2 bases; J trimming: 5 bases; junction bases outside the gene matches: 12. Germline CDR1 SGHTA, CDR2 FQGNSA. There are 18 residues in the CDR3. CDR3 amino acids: CASSLTGLAGRRRETQYF. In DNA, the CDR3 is TGTGCCAGCAGCTTAACGGGACTAGCGGGTAGACGCAGGGAGACCCAGTACTTC.

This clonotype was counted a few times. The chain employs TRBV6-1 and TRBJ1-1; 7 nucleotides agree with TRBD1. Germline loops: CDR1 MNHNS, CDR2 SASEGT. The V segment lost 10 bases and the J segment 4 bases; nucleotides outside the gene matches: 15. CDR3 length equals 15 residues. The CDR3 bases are TGTGCCACCAAAGCCAGGGCGGGACAGAGCACTGAAGCTTTCTTT. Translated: CATKARAGQSTEAFF.

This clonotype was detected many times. The CDR3: CSVETGGGTEAFF. Here the CDR3 DNA reads TGCAGCGTTGAGACAGGGGGAGGGACTGAAGCTTTCTTT. This chain connects TRBV29-1 to TRBJ1-1; TRBD1 agrees at 9 bases. CDR1 is SQVTM, CDR2 ANQGSEA, per germline. This CDR3 contains 13 residues. Trimming removed 3 bases from V and 5 bases from J; junction bases left unmatched: 4. The full variable domain, with the rest looked up from reference TRBV29-1 and TRBJ1-1, is SAVISQKPSRDICQRGTSLTIQCQVDSQVTMMFWYRQQPGQSLTLIATANQGSEATYESGFVIDKFPISRPNLTFSTLTVSNMSPEDSSIYLCSVETGGGTEAFFGQGTRLTVV.

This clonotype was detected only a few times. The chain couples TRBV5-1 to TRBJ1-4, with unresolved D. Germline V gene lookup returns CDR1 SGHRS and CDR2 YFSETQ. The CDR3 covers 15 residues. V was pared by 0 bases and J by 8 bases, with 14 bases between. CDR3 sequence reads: CASSLAGGEGEKLFF. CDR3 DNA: TGCGCCAGCAGCTTGGCCGGCGGGGAAGGGGAAAAACTGTTTTTT.

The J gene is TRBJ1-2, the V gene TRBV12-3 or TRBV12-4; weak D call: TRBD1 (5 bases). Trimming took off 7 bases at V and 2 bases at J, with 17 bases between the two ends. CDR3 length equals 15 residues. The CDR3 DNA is TGTGCCAGCAAACCGGGACCCACCGGGAACTATGGCTACACCTTC. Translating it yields CASKPGPTGNYGYTF.

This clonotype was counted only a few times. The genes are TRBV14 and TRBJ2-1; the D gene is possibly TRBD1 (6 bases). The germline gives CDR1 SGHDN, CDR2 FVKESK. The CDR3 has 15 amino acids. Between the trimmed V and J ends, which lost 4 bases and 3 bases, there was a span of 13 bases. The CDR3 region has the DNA TGTGCCAGCAGCCCATCACAGGGCTACTACAATGAGCAGTTCTTC. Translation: CASSPSQGYYNEQFF.

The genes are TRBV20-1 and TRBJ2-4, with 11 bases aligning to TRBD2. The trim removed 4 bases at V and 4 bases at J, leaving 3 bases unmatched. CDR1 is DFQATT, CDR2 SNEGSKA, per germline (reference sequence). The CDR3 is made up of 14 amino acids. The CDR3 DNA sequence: TGCAGTGCTACACTAGCGGGAGTGAAAAACATTCAGTACTTC. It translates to CSATLAGVKNIQYF.

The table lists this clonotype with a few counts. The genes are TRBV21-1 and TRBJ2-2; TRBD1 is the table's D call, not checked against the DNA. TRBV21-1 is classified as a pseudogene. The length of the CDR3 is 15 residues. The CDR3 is CASSKRAGRPGELFF. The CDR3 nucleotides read TGTGCCAGCAGCAAAAGGGCAGGGAGGCCCGGGGAGCTGTTTTTT.

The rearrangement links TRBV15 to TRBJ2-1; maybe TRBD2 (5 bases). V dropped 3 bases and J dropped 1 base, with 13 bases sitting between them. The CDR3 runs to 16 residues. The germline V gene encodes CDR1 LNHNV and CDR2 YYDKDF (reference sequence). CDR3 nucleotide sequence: TGTGCCACCAGCAGGGGAGACCGAGCTTCCTACAATGAGCAGTTCTTC. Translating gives CATSRGDRASYNEQFF.